This passage covers 21 T cell receptor beta chains from one sample sequenced in a study of OX40 agonist ivuxolimab in advanced cancers. Produced via immunoSEQ multiplex PCR; TCRdb's table is partial and in-frame only. The table lists 77,000 or so clones, 92% of them singletons, with about 9.1% in the top ten. The sample consisted of CD4+ or CD8+ T cells sorted from blood, taken in a trial of the OX40 agonist ivuxolimab. These receptors all stem from an adult with an advanced solid tumor such as melanoma, head and neck, liver or kidney cancer.

This clone was seen just once. The rearrangement joins TRBV5-1 to TRBJ2-7; 10 nucleotides agree with TRBD2. V gave up 2 bases and J gave up 2 bases; unmatched junction bases: 4. CDR3 length: 15 amino acids. In germline, CDR1 is SGHRS, CDR2 YFSETQ. Written as DNA, the CDR3 is TGCGCCAGCAGCTTTAGCGGGGGGATAGCCTACGAGCAGTACTTC. Protein product: CASSFSGGIAYEQYF. The full variable domain, its missing parts supplied by reference TRBV5-1 and TRBJ2-7, is KAGVTQTPRYLIKTRGQQVTLSCSPISGHRSVSWYQQTPGQGLQFLFEYFSETQRNKGNFPGRFSGRQFSNSRSEMNVSTLELGDSALYLCASSFSGGIAYEQYFGPGTRLTVT.

The chain links TRBV7-6 to TRBJ2-7; weak D call: TRBD2 (7 bases). Deletions cut 5 bases from V and 6 bases from J, with 14 bases between. The CDR3 is 13 residues long. The germline V gene has CDR1 SGHVS and CDR2 FNYEAQ. This CDR3 reads CASSSSRGAEQYF. CDR3 coding DNA: TGTGCCAGCAGCAGTTCTCGGGGGGCCGAGCAGTACTTC.

V and J are TRBV6-6 and TRBJ1-1, with no clear D. Germline V lookup: CDR1 MNHNY, CDR2 SVGAGI (reference sequence). This CDR3 comprises 13 residues. V lost 6 bases and J lost 8, with 16 bases in between. The DNA for the CDR3 is TGTGCCAGCAGCCCCGCCGAAGGGATAGAAGCTTTCTTT. Translation: CASSPAEGIEAFF.

J is TRBJ1-1 and V is TRBV19; D may be TRBD1 (5 bases). CDR1 is LNHDA and CDR2 is SQIVND in the germline V gene (reference sequence). There are 17 residues in the CDR3. V dropped 2 bases and J dropped 0 bases, with 16 bases sitting between them. The CDR3, as DNA: TGTGCCAGTAGTATACCTCCCTCGGGGGGGATGAACACTGAAGCTTTCTTT. Its protein is CASSIPPSGGMNTEAFF.

The V gene is TRBV6-5, the J gene TRBJ2-7; 10 bases map to TRBD1. The germline gives CDR1 MNHEY, CDR2 SVGAGI. This CDR3 region has 15 residues. V lost 0 bases to trimming and J lost 4 bases; unmatched junction nucleotides: 3. The chain's CDR3 is CASSYSGGQGYEQYF. CDR3 sequence (DNA): TGTGCCAGCAGTTACTCGGGGGGACAGGGGTACGAGCAGTACTTC.

This sequence joins TRBV5-4 and TRBJ1-3, with a tentative D call TRBD1 (5 bases). CDR3 length equals 17 residues. The ends were cut back, 0 bases at V and 3 bases at J, with 16 bases in the middle. Germline CDR1 SGHNT, CDR2 YYREEE (reference sequence). CDR3 amino acids: CASSLAGFPSRGNTIYF. CDR3 coding DNA: TGTGCCAGCAGCTTGGCAGGGTTCCCATCGCGTGGAAACACCATATATTTT.

In this sample, this clone turned up a few times. The J gene is TRBJ1-1, the V gene TRBV7-6; tentatively, D is TRBD1 (6 bases). The CDR3 contains 13 residues. CDR1 is SGHVS and CDR2 is FNYEAQ in the germline V gene. Trimming left V 5 bases short and J 7 bases short, with 14 bases between. DNA of the CDR3: TGTGCCAGCAGCACCAACCACAGGGTTGAAGCTTTCTTT. It is translated as CASSTNHRVEAFF.

This chain links TRBV18 with TRBJ1-2, with unresolved D. The CDR3 consists of 14 residues. V was clipped by 2 bases and J by 0 bases, with 7 bases between them. Looked up from germline, CDR1 is KGHSH and CDR2 is LQKENI. The CDR3 DNA is TGTGCCAGCTCACCAACAGATACTAACTATGGCTACACCTTC. Encoded protein: CASSPTDTNYGYTF.

This clone was detected once. CDR3 amino acids: CASSFDEGEQYF. The CDR3 region has the DNA TGTGCCAGCAGCTTCGACGAGGGCGAGCAGTACTTC. The chain links TRBV5-6 to TRBJ2-7, with TRBD2 as a possible D gene (5 bases). V lost 2 bases and J lost 6, with 9 bases in between. Germline CDR1 reads SGHDT; CDR2 reads YYEEEE. The CDR3 has 12 amino acids. The full variable domain, rest sourced from reference TRBV5-6 and TRBJ2-7, is DAGVTQSPTHLIKTRGQQVTLRCSPKSGHDTVSWYQQALGQGPQFIFQYYEEEERQRGNFPDRFSGHQFPNYSSELNVNALLLGDSALYLCASSFDEGEQYFGPGTRLTVT.

This chain connects TRBV6-4 to TRBJ2-1, with D unresolved. Germline loops: CDR1 MRHNA, CDR2 SNTAGT. V was cut by 6 bases and J by 10 bases, with 19 bases left in between. This CDR3 region has 14 residues. In DNA form, the CDR3 reads TGTGCCAGCAGCGCCCTTGGGATCCCCTCCGAGCAGTTCTTC. It codes for CASSALGIPSEQFF.

This chain joins TRBV27 and TRBJ2-2; 7 bases align to TRBD2. Germline V CDR1 and CDR2: MNHEY, SMNVEV (reference sequence). Trimming took 3 bases from V and 2 from J; bases not matched to a gene: 15. The CDR3 covers 19 residues. CDR3 in DNA: TGTGCCAGCAGTTTCCTGACTAGCCCTCTAGCGGCAAACACCGGGGAGCTGTTTTTT. Translation gives CASSFLTSPLAANTGELFF.

V is TRBV11-3 and J is TRBJ1-5, with D perhaps matching TRBD1 (5 bases). The V gene's germline CDR1 is SGHNT and CDR2 YENEEA. V was shortened by 2 bases and J by 2 bases, with 13 bases between the two germline ends. There are 16 residues in the CDR3. The CDR3 loop reads CASSLSGGGGNQPQHF. The DNA of the CDR3 is TGTGCCAGCAGCTTATCGGGGGGTGGGGGCAATCAGCCCCAGCATTTT.

This clone occurred once. The V call is TRBV6-5, the J call TRBJ1-1; TRBD1 agrees at 8 bases. The trim removed 3 bases at V and 11 bases at J, leaving 8 bases unmatched. CDR1 and CDR2 (germline): MNHEY, SVGAGI. The CDR3 has 13 amino acids. In nucleotides, the CDR3 is TGTGCCAGCAGTTATAATCAGGGGGCAGGGGCTTTCTTT. Its protein product is CASSYNQGAGAFF.

This clone was detected only once. The gene calls are TRBV14 and TRBJ2-5, with 10 bases identical to TRBD2. CDR1 is SGHDN, CDR2 FVKESK, per germline. The V segment lost 1 base and the J segment 7 bases; nucleotides outside the gene matches: 3. The CDR3 sequence is 14 residues long. The chain's CDR3 is CASSQGLAGVTQYF. As DNA, the CDR3 is TGTGCCAGCAGCCAAGGGCTAGCGGGGGTGACCCAGTACTTC.

This clone was counted only a few times. The chain combines TRBV4-2 with TRBJ2-4; 12 nucleotides match TRBD2. The length of the CDR3 is 18 residues. With V trimmed by 4 bases and J by 1 base, 8 bases remained unmatched. Germline V gives CDR1 LGHNA, CDR2 YNFKEQ. CDR3 amino acids: CASSLNHGTSGAKNIQYF. The CDR3 DNA reads TGTGCCAGCAGCCTCAATCACGGGACTAGCGGGGCCAAAAACATTCAGTACTTC.

This clone appeared once. The V call is TRBV19, the J call TRBJ1-2, with a tentative D call TRBD1 (5 bases). This CDR3 region has 15 residues. CDR1 is LNHDA and CDR2 is SQIVND in the germline V gene (reference sequence). V gave up 2 bases and J gave up 8 bases, with 18 bases separating them. The DNA for the CDR3 is TGTGCCAGTAGTATACCTCCGACAGCCACGGGGGGCTACACCTTC. Translated, it gives CASSIPPTATGGYTF.

This CDR3 is CASSQSGGGQPQHF. CDR3 DNA: TGTGCCAGCAGCCAATCGGGGGGAGGCCAGCCCCAGCATTTT. This chain joins TRBV16 and TRBJ1-5, with D possibly matching TRBD1 (5 bases). The CDR3 contains 14 residues. The germline V gene encodes CDR1 KGHSY and CDR2 FQNENV. The germline V and J ends were trimmed by 0 bases and 7 bases, with 10 bases remaining between them.

There are many counts of this clone. The V call is TRBV4-3, the J call TRBJ1-2; tentatively, D is TRBD1 (5 bases). The CDR3 sequence is 14 residues long. The germline V gene encodes CDR1 LGHNA and CDR2 YSLEER. The germline V and J ends were trimmed by 3 bases and 5 bases, with 13 bases remaining between them. In DNA form, the CDR3 reads TGCGCCAGCAGCCAGGCTAGACAGTCATATGGCTACACCTTC. Translating it yields CASSQARQSYGYTF.

The table lists this clone with a count of one. The CDR3 nucleotides read TGTGCCAGCGACAGGTGGGCCTCAACTAATGAAAAACTGTTTTTT. Residues: CASDRWASTNEKLFF. This rearrangement joins TRBV6-1 to TRBJ1-4; a possible D gene is TRBD1 (6 bases). The CDR3 sequence is 15 residues long. V lost 8 bases to trimming and J lost 0 bases, with 13 bases between them. Germline V lookup: CDR1 MNHNS, CDR2 SASEGT.

This chain links TRBV6-5 with TRBJ2-7; 7 positions agree with TRBD2. CDR3 length: 14 amino acids. Germline V lookup: CDR1 MNHEY, CDR2 SVGAGI. Trimming cost V 2 bases and J 5 bases; bases outside gene matches: 6. As DNA, the CDR3 is TGTGCCAGCAGTTACGGGGAGGGTAGGAACGAGCAGTACTTC. Translation: CASSYGEGRNEQYF.

The rearrangement joins TRBV19 to TRBJ2-2, with 7 bases lining up with TRBD1. The CDR3 runs to 14 residues. Germline-derived CDR1 and CDR2 are LNHDA and SQIVND (reference sequence). V dropped 3 bases and J dropped 8; count of bases not matched to a gene: 6. DNA of the CDR3: TGTGCCAGTAGTATGGGACAGAATTTTGGGGAGCTGTTTTTT. As protein: CASSMGQNFGELFF.